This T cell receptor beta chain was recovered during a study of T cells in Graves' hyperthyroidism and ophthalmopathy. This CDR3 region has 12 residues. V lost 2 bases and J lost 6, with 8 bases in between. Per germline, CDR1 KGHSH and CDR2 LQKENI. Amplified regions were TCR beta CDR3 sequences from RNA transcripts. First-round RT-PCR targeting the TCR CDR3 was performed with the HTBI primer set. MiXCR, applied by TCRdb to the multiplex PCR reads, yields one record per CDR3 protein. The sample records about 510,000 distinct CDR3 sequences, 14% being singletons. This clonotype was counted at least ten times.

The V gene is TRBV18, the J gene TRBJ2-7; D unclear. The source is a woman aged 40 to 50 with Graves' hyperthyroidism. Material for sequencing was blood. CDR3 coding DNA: TGTGCCAGCTCACCAAAGCGTGGCGAGCAGTACTTC. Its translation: CASSPKRGEQYF.